A single sample gave rise to the 3 T cell receptor beta chains below, sequenced in a study of OX40 agonist ivuxolimab in advanced cancers. Measured with immunoSEQ multiplex PCR; TCRdb has only the in-frame clones, and not every one. The sample carries about 79,000 clones, 92% recorded once. The source was CD4+ or CD8+ T cells sorted from blood, collected in a trial of the OX40 agonist ivuxolimab. These TCRs come from an adult with an advanced solid tumor such as melanoma, head and neck, liver or kidney cancer.

V gene TRBV5-8 combines with J gene TRBJ2-7, with 8 bases identical to TRBD1. Looked up from germline, CDR1 is SGHTS and CDR2 is YDEGEE. The CDR3 contains 12 residues. The V and J ends lost 3 bases and 5 bases, in that order; junction bases with no gene match: 1. In nucleotides, the CDR3 is TGTGCCAGCAGCTCGGACAGGGACGAGCAGTACTTC. This sequence encodes CASSSDRDEQYF.

The CDR3 protein is CSVERSGSAYEQYF. CDR3 DNA: TGCAGCGTTGAAAGGAGCGGATCGGCGTACGAGCAGTACTTC. This chain links TRBV29-1 with TRBJ2-7; maybe TRBD2 (5 bases). CDR3 size: 14 residues. Per germline, CDR1 SQVTM and CDR2 ANQGSEA. V gave up 2 bases and J gave up 4 bases, with 15 bases separating them.

J is TRBJ1-3 and V is TRBV5-1, with D uncertain. The CDR3 totals 13 residues. V was trimmed by 0 bases and J by 8 bases, leaving 9 bases between them. Per germline, CDR1 SGHRS and CDR2 YFSETQ. The CDR3 loop is CASSLAERDTIYF. CDR3 nucleotide sequence: TGCGCCAGCAGCTTGGCCGAGAGGGACACCATATATTTT. Drawing the rest from reference TRBV5-1 and TRBJ1-3, the complete variable domain is KAGVTQTPRYLIKTRGQQVTLSCSPISGHRSVSWYQQTPGQGLQFLFEYFSETQRNKGNFPGRFSGRQFSNSRSEMNVSTLELGDSALYLCASSLAERDTIYFGEGSWLTVV.